These 32 T cell receptor beta chains share one sample of origin, sequenced in a study of OX40 agonist ivuxolimab in advanced cancers. Assay: immunoSEQ multiplex PCR; the TCRdb copy retains only in-frame clones and omits some. The sample has tens of thousands of clones, around 90% seen once; the top ten hold about 0.53%. Sequences were derived from CD4+ or CD8+ T cells sorted from blood, sampled in a trial of the OX40 agonist ivuxolimab. These receptors originate from an adult with an advanced solid tumor such as melanoma, head and neck, liver or kidney cancer.

The chain has TRBV18 and TRBJ2-1; TRBD2 agrees at 12 bases. There are 19 residues in the CDR3. The germline gives CDR1 KGHSH, CDR2 LQKENI. The V segment lost 3 bases and the J segment 7 bases; nucleotides outside the gene matches: 16. CDR3 region: CASSPGLGRLAGDWNEQFF. The CDR3 region has the DNA TGTGCCAGCTCACCCGGGCTCGGGAGACTAGCGGGAGACTGGAATGAGCAGTTCTTC. Filled out from reference TRBV18 and TRBJ2-1, the complete variable domain reads NAGVMQNPRHLVRRRGQEARLRCSPMKGHSHVYWYRQLPEEGLKFMVYLQKENIIDESGMPKERFSAEFPKEGPSILRIQQVVRGDSAAYFCASSPGLGRLAGDWNEQFFGPGTRLTVL.

The chain employs TRBV7-2 and TRBJ2-2; D not resolved. Trimming removed 5 bases from V and 6 bases from J, with 10 bases in between. Germline V gene data show CDR1 as SGHTA and CDR2 as FQGNSA. This CDR3 is built from 13 residues. The CDR3 region has the DNA TGTGCCAGCAGCCGCGGTCGACCCGGGGAGCTGTTTTTT. It translates to CASSRGRPGELFF.

CDR3 sequence (DNA): TGTGCCAGCAGCTTAGAAACTCCAAACACTGAAGCTTTCTTT. Translated, it gives CASSLETPNTEAFF. The V and J genes are TRBV11-2 and TRBJ1-1; unclear D gene. V was pared by 0 bases and J by 2 bases, with 7 bases between. Germline lookup yields CDR1 SGHAT and CDR2 FQNNGV. This CDR3 contains 14 residues.

This chain connects TRBV5-1 to TRBJ2-7; D not resolved. CDR1 SGHRS and CDR2 YFSETQ come from the germline V gene. The ends were cut back, 2 bases at V and 5 bases at J, with 8 bases in the middle. This CDR3 is built from 12 residues. The CDR3 DNA is TGCGCCAGCAGCTTAGGCTACCACGAGCAGTACTTC. It codes for CASSLGYHEQYF.

The sample holds a few counts of this clone. This chain uses TRBV12-2 with TRBJ2-7. TRBV12-2 is listed as a pseudogene. The CDR3 consists of 20 residues. The CDR3 region has the DNA TGTGCAAGTCGCTTAGTAGTGTTTGGGGATTGTTATTGTGAGTACTACGAGCAGTACTTC. Translation: CASRLVVFGDCYCEYYEQYF.

CDR3 loop: CASSARDGASGNTIYF. The CDR3 DNA reads TGTGCCAGCAGTGCCCGGGACGGCGCCTCTGGAAACACCATATATTTT. The genes are TRBV6-1 and TRBJ1-3, with D tentatively TRBD1 (5 bases). The CDR3 has 16 amino acids. Between the trimmed V and J ends, which lost 4 bases and 0 bases, there was a span of 13 bases. CDR1 is MNHNS and CDR2 is SASEGT in the germline V gene.

This chain uses TRBV4-1 with TRBJ2-5, with 9 bases that match TRBD2. CDR3 length equals 16 residues. In germline, CDR1 is MGHRA, CDR2 YSYEKL. Losses at the gene ends were 1 base for V and 3 bases for J; bases not matched to a gene: 6. CDR3 nucleotides: TGCGCCAGCAGCCAAGTTCCTAGCGGGATGGAAGAGACCCAGTACTTC. It codes for CASSQVPSGMEETQYF.

The genes are TRBV5-8 and TRBJ2-7; tentatively, D is TRBD1 (6 bases). CDR1 and CDR2 (germline): SGHTS, YDEGEE. CDR3 length: 15 residues. V gave up 5 bases and J gave up 2 bases, with 17 bases separating them. The CDR3 DNA is TGTGCCAGCAGTCAAGGAACAGGGCCCCCCTACGAGCAGTACTTC. It codes for CASSQGTGPPYEQYF.

The chain has TRBV4-1 and TRBJ1-2; D may be TRBD1 (5 bases). Germline values: CDR1 MGHRA, CDR2 YSYEKL. The CDR3 consists of 13 residues. V lost 5 bases, J lost 11 bases, and 18 bases lay in between. The CDR3 nucleotides read TGCGCCAGCAGCTACTTGGTGGGACTGGGTTACACCTTC. Translating gives CASSYLVGLGYTF.

V and J are TRBV6-6 and TRBJ2-5; the D call may be TRBD1 or TRBD2 (5 bases each). Trimming shortened V by 7 bases and J by 0 bases, and 18 bases separated the two germline ends. The germline CDR1 and CDR2 sequences are MNHNY and SVGAGI (reference sequence). The CDR3 runs to 16 residues. The CDR3 region has the DNA TGTGCCAGCAACCTCGGGACCAAAGGAAACCAAGAGACCCAGTACTTC. As protein: CASNLGTKGNQETQYF.

This clone is a singleton in its sample. The V and J genes are TRBV7-2 and TRBJ1-4; weak D call: TRBD1 (6 bases). V dropped 2 bases and J dropped 3 bases, with 7 bases sitting between them. Germline V gene sequence: CDR1 SGHTA, CDR2 FQGNSA. The CDR3 is made up of 14 amino acids. CDR3 residues: CASSLTGSNEKLFF. CDR3 DNA sequence: TGTGCCAGCAGCTTAACAGGGTCTAATGAAAAACTGTTTTTT.

The chain recombines TRBV19 with TRBJ2-3; 12 positions agree with TRBD2. CDR1 is LNHDA, CDR2 SQIVND, per germline (reference sequence). The CDR3 loop spans 16 amino acids. V lost 7 bases and J lost 3; bases outside the gene matches: 8. The CDR3 is CASTSRLAGATDTQYF. The CDR3, as DNA: TGTGCCAGTACCTCCCGACTAGCGGGAGCGACAGATACGCAGTATTTT. The full variable domain, rest sourced from reference TRBV19 and TRBJ2-3, is DGGITQSPKYLFRKEGQNVTLSCEQNLNHDAMYWYRQDPGQGLRLIYYSQIVNDFQKGDIAEGYSVSREKKESFPLTVTSAQKNPTAFYLCASTSRLAGATDTQYFGPGTRLTVL.

The chain joins TRBV5-4 to TRBJ2-1; TRBD2 matches 9 bases. The ends lost 7 bases at V and 2 bases at J; junction bases unmatched: 10. CDR1 is SGHNT, CDR2 YYREEE, per germline (reference sequence). The CDR3 contains 16 residues. CDR3 DNA: TGTGCCAGCTATCCGGGACTAGCCTCAGCCTACAATGAGCAGTTCTTC. Encoded protein: CASYPGLASAYNEQFF.

The rearrangement uses TRBV5-4 and TRBJ2-5, with D perhaps matching TRBD1 (6 bases). The CDR3 has 14 residues. Between the trimmed V and J ends, which lost 0 bases and 1 base, there was a span of 7 bases. Germline V CDR1 and CDR2: SGHNT, YYREEE (reference sequence). This chain's CDR3 is CASSLATGQETQYF. In DNA form, the CDR3 reads TGTGCCAGCAGCTTGGCGACAGGCCAAGAGACCCAGTACTTC.

The chain joins TRBV5-1 to TRBJ2-7; D uncertain. Germline V CDR1 and CDR2: SGHRS, YFSETQ. CDR3 length equals 13 residues. Trimming shortened V by 0 bases and J by 4 bases, and 8 bases separated the two germline ends. The CDR3 DNA reads as TGCGCCAGCAGCTTGGGACTTCAGTACGAGCAGTACTTC. This gives the protein CASSLGLQYEQYF.

This clone is medium-sized in the sample. V usage is TRBV6-1 and J usage is TRBJ1-3; perhaps TRBD1 as D (6 bases). CDR3 size: 13 residues. Germline V CDR1 and CDR2: MNHNS, SASEGT. V was shortened by 10 bases and J by 4 bases, with 14 bases between the two germline ends. CDR3 DNA: TGTGCCAACTCACAGGGCCGGGGAAACACCATATATTTT. It encodes CANSQGRGNTIYF.

The V call is TRBV2, the J call TRBJ2-4; D remains unclear. The CDR3 has 13 residues. V lost 5 bases, J lost 0 bases, and 5 bases lay in between. The germline CDR1 and CDR2 sequences are SNHLY and FYNNEI. CDR3 bases: TGTGCCAGCAGTTTGGGAGCCAAAAACATTCAGTACTTC. As protein: CASSLGAKNIQYF.

The chain employs TRBV7-2 and TRBJ2-2; D may be TRBD1 (6 bases). This CDR3 is 17 amino acids long. Trimming took off 1 base at V and 4 bases at J, with 16 bases between the two ends. Germline CDR1 and CDR2: SGHTA and FQGNSA. The chain's CDR3 is CASSLEGVGVGTGELFF. CDR3 bases: TGTGCCAGCAGCTTAGAGGGGGTGGGAGTAGGCACCGGGGAGCTGTTTTTT.

The gene calls are TRBV4-2 and TRBJ2-7; TRBD2 matches at 9 bases. After removal of 0 bases from V and 4 bases from J, the junction contained 10 bases not matched to a gene. Germline V gene sequence: CDR1 LGHNA, CDR2 YNFKEQ. The CDR3 length is 17 residues. The CDR3 loop reads CASSQDRRLAGSYEQYF. Here the CDR3 DNA reads TGTGCCAGCAGCCAAGATCGTCGGCTAGCGGGATCTTACGAGCAGTACTTC.

J is TRBJ1-1 and V is TRBV5-3; D not resolved. TRBV5-3 is identified as an open reading frame with a role that is uncertain. Trimming took 4 bases from V and 3 from J, leaving 1 base between them. The CDR3 extends over 10 amino acids. CDR3 protein: CARSDTEAFF. The CDR3 nucleotides are TGTGCCAGAAGCGACACTGAAGCTTTCTTT.

The chain joins TRBV5-1 to TRBJ2-1; D possibly matches TRBD1 or TRBD2 (5 bases each). This CDR3 has 12 amino acids. CDR1 is SGHRS, CDR2 YFSETQ, per germline. Deletions cut 2 bases from V and 14 bases from J, with 14 bases between. The CDR3 loop reads CASSLPPGREFF. CDR3 nucleotides: TGCGCCAGCAGCTTACCGCCGGGACGGGAGTTCTTC.

The chain couples TRBV28 to TRBJ2-6; D not resolved. This CDR3 comprises 17 residues. Germline CDR1 MDHEN, CDR2 SYDVKM. Trimming shortened V by 2 bases and J by 4 bases, and 15 bases separated the two germline ends. CDR3: CASSLLGHTTGANVLTF. CDR3 nucleotides: TGTGCCAGCAGTTTACTTGGTCATACTACAGGGGCCAACGTCCTGACTTTC.

The rearrangement joins TRBV14 to TRBJ1-2; tentatively, D is TRBD1 (5 bases). Germline loops: CDR1 SGHDN, CDR2 FVKESK. CDR3 length: 13 amino acids. V lost 6 bases to trimming and J lost 0 bases, with 8 bases between them. The CDR3 spells CASRQDTNYGYTF. As DNA, the CDR3 is TGTGCCAGCAGACAGGACACTAACTATGGCTACACCTTC.

This chain connects TRBV7-9 to TRBJ2-5, with D possibly TRBD2 on 6 matching bases. Germline V gives CDR1 SEHNR, CDR2 FQNEAQ (reference sequence). Trimming stripped 4 bases from V and 0 bases from J, with 12 bases between. The CDR3 sequence is 15 residues long. CDR3 DNA sequence: TGTGCCAGCAGCTCGGGGGATTCCTACCAAGAGACCCAGTACTTC. Translation: CASSSGDSYQETQYF. Full variable domain (outside the CDR3, taken from reference TRBV7-9 and TRBJ2-5): DTGVSQNPRHKITKRGQNVTFRCDPISEHNRLYWYRQTLGQGPEFLTYFQNEAQLEKSRLLSDRFSAERPKGSFSTLEIQRTEQGDSAMYLCASSSGDSYQETQYFGPGTRLLVL.

The CDR3 sequence is CASRVPQVPEAFF. The CDR3 nucleotides are TGTGCCAGTAGAGTACCCCAGGTCCCTGAAGCTTTCTTT. V and J are TRBV19 and TRBJ1-1; no firm D call. V dropped 6 bases and J dropped 6 bases, with 14 bases sitting between them. From germline, CDR1 is LNHDA and CDR2 SQIVND (reference sequence). The CDR3 sequence is 13 residues long.

The rearrangement joins TRBV18 to TRBJ2-7; perhaps TRBD2 as D (6 bases). The V gene lost 3 bases and the J gene lost 0 bases, with 15 bases spanning the gap. The CDR3 contains 16 residues. Germline V gene data show CDR1 as KGHSH and CDR2 as LQKENI. CDR3 coding DNA: TGTGCCAGCTCACCGGTGCCTAGCGCGAGCTCCTACGAGCAGTACTTC. It codes for CASSPVPSASSYEQYF.

This clone was seen a few times. The CDR3: CASSAQGPRGEKLFF. The CDR3 coding sequence is TGTGCCAGCAGTGCTCAGGGGCCAAGAGGGGAAAAACTGTTTTTT. V usage is TRBV2 and J usage is TRBJ1-4; D is perhaps TRBD1 (6 bases). CDR1 is SNHLY and CDR2 is FYNNEI in the germline V gene. V lost 4 bases, J lost 8 bases, and 17 bases lay in between. There are 15 residues in the CDR3.

This chain uses TRBV7-8 with TRBJ2-3, with D tentatively TRBD1 or TRBD2 (7 bases each). Per the germline V gene, CDR1 is SGHVS and CDR2 is FQNEAQ. The CDR3 length is 15 residues. V was pared by 5 bases and J by 2 bases, with 14 bases between. CDR3 amino acids: CASSNAGGATDTQYF. As DNA, the CDR3 is TGTGCCAGCAGCAACGCAGGGGGGGCCACAGATACGCAGTATTTT.

This chain uses TRBV7-6 with TRBJ2-1; TRBD1 is a possible D gene (5 bases). The germline V gene encodes CDR1 SGHVS and CDR2 FNYEAQ. Trimming shortened V by 3 bases and J by 0 bases, and 6 bases separated the two germline ends. This CDR3 spans 14 amino acids. The CDR3 DNA follows: TGTGCCAGCAGCTTGGGGCTCTCCTACAATGAGCAGTTCTTC. It specifies CASSLGLSYNEQFF.

V usage is TRBV18 and J usage is TRBJ2-3, with 13 bases that match TRBD2. The CDR3 spans 18 residues. CDR1 KGHSH and CDR2 LQKENI come from the germline V gene. With V trimmed by 2 bases and J by 5 bases, 10 bases remained unmatched. The CDR3 sequence is CASSPRTSGSGFVDTQYF. In nucleotides, the CDR3 is TGTGCCAGCTCACCAAGGACTAGCGGGAGCGGTTTTGTAGATACGCAGTATTTT.

This chain links TRBV21-1 with TRBJ2-7. TRBV21-1 is termed a pseudogene. The CDR3 is 14 amino acids. The CDR3 region is CASSTFGRPYEQYF. CDR3 in DNA: TGTGCCAGCAGCACGTTCGGTAGGCCCTACGAGCAGTACTTC.

This clone was picked up one time. The chain is built from TRBV5-1 and TRBJ1-4; the D gene is possibly TRBD1 (5 bases). CDR1 is SGHRS and CDR2 is YFSETQ in the germline V gene. The CDR3 is made up of 15 amino acids. V was clipped by 0 bases and J by 1 base, with 7 bases between them. The CDR3 DNA reads TGCGCCAGCAGCTTGGTTCAGGGAACTAATGAAAAACTGTTTTTT. Translating it yields CASSLVQGTNEKLFF.